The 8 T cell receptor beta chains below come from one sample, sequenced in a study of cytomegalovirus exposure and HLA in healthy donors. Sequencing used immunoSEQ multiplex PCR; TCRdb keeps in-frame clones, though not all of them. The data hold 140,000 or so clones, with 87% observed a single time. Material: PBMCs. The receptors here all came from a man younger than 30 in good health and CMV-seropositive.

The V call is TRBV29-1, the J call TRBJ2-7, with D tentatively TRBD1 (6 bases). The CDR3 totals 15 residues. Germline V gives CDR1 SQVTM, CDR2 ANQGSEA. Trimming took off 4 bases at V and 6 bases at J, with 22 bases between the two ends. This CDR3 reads CSVGGTREGKGEQYF. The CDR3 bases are TGCAGCGTTGGTGGGACAAGAGAGGGTAAAGGCGAGCAGTACTTC.

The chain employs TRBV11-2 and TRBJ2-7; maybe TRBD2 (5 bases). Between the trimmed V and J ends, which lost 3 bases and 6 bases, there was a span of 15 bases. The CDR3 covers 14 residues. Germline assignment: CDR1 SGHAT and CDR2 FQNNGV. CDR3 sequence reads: CASSLWTLRVEQYF. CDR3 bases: TGTGCCAGCAGCTTGTGGACCTTGAGGGTCGAGCAGTACTTC.

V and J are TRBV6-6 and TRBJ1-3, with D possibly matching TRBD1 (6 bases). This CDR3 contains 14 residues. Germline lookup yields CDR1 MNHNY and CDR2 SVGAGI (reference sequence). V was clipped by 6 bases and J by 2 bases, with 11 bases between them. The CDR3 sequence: CASSQYRAGNTIYF. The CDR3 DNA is TGTGCCAGCAGCCAATACAGGGCTGGAAACACCATATATTTT.

The CDR3, as DNA: TGTGCCAGCAGCTTCCTAGGCAGGAGGGAAGATTGGGATACGCAGTATTTT. As protein: CASSFLGRREDWDTQYF. The chain joins TRBV7-9 to TRBJ2-3; weak D call: TRBD2 (6 bases). CDR3 length: 17 residues. Trimming stripped 3 bases from V and 6 bases from J, with 22 bases between. Germline V gives CDR1 SEHNR, CDR2 FQNEAQ (reference sequence).

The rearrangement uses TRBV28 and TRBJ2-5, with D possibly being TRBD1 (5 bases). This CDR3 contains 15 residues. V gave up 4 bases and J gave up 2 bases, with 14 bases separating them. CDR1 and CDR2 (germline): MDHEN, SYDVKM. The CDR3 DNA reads TGTGCCAGCAGTTCCTCCTCGGCAGGGCAAGAGACCCAGTACTTC. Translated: CASSSSSAGQETQYF. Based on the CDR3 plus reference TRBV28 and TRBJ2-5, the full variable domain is DVKVTQSSRYLVKRTGEKVFLECVQDMDHENMFWYRQDPGLGLRLIYFSYDVKMKEKGDIPEGYSVSREKKERFSLILESASTNQTSMYLCASSSSSAGQETQYFGPGTRLLVL.

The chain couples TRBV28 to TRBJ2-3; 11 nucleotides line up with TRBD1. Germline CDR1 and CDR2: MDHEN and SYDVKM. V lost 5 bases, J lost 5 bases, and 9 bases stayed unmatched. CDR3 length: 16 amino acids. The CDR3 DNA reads TGTGCCAGCAGTCAACTCCGGGACAGGGGGATAGATACGCAGTATTTT. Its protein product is CASSQLRDRGIDTQYF.

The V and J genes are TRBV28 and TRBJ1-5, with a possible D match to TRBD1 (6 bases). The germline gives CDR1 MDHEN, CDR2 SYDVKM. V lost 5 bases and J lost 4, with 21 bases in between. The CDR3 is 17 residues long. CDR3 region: CASSPFRVRTANQPQHF. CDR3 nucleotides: TGTGCCAGCAGTCCCTTCAGGGTTCGGACAGCTAATCAGCCCCAGCATTTT. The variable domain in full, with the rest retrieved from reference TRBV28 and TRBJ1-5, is DVKVTQSSRYLVKRTGEKVFLECVQDMDHENMFWYRQDPGLGLRLIYFSYDVKMKEKGDIPEGYSVSREKKERFSLILESASTNQTSMYLCASSPFRVRTANQPQHFGDGTRLSIL.

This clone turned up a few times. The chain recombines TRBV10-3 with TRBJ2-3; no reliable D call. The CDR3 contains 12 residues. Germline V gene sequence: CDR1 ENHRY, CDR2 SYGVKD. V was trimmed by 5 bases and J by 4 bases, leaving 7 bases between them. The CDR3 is CAISTRADTQYF. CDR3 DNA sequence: TGTGCCATCAGTACACGTGCAGATACGCAGTATTTT.